This is a list of T cell receptor beta chains from one sample in a study of blood T cell repertoires in COVID-19. TCRdb keeps only in-frame clones here, not all; method: immunoSEQ multiplex PCR. The table has roughly 190,000 clones, 80% to 95% seen once. Input material: peripheral blood. The source of these receptors is a man in his fifties or sixties with acute or convalescent COVID-19. CDR3s include the opening cysteine and the closing phenylalanine or tryptophan. A D gene is named only where the DNA matches it firmly. Size tells how often a clone was seen (once, few, many) or the class of an expanded clone, and some rows leave it out.

D gene	clone size	V gene	J gene	CDR3 DNA	CDR3 protein
-	-	TRBV6-5	TRBJ2-6	TGTGCCAGCAGCCCCTTCTACTCTGGGGCCAACGTCCTGACTTTC	CASSPFYSGANVLTF
TRBD1	once	TRBV6-5	TRBJ2-7	TGTGCCAGCAGTCCAACTACAGGGGACGAGCAGTACTTC	CASSPTTGDEQYF
TRBD1	-	TRBV2	TRBJ2-3	TGTGCCAGCAGTGCGGACAGGGCGGGCCGGGATACGCAGTATTTT	CASSADRAGRDTQYF
-	few	TRBV10-3	TRBJ2-5	TGTGCCACCAGAGCTGATGAAGAGACCCAGTACTTC	CATRADEETQYF
TRBD1	-	TRBV7-9	TRBJ1-5	TGTGCCAGCAGCTCCGGGACAGGGGATTATCAGCCCCAGCATTTT	CASSSGTGDYQPQHF
-	-	TRBV19	TRBJ2-3	TGTGCCAGTAGTATCAGGGTTCAAGATACGCAGTATTTT	CASSIRVQDTQYF
-	-	TRBV10-2	TRBJ2-2	TGCGCCAGCAGACTCAGCGGCGGGGCCGGGGAGCTGTTTTTT	CASRLSGGAGELFF
-	once	TRBV30	TRBJ2-6	TGTGCCTGGAGACTAGCCGGGGCCAACGTCCTGACTTTC	CAWRLAGANVLTF
-	-	TRBV6-6	TRBJ1-5	TGTGCCAGCAGTTACAACCGGGGCAATCAGCCCCAGCATTTT	CASSYNRGNQPQHF
-	-	TRBV19	TRBJ1-4	TGTGCCAGTACTCGCCAGTCTAATGAAAAACTGTTTTTT	CASTRQSNEKLFF
-	-	TRBV5-1	TRBJ2-1	TGCGCCAGCAGTGCCCAGGGCAATGAGCAGTTCTTC	CASSAQGNEQFF
-	once	TRBV7-9	TRBJ2-6	TGTGCCAGCAGTTTTATTCCCGGGGCCAACGTCCTGACTTTC	CASSFIPGANVLTF
TRBD1	-	TRBV3-1/TRBV3-2	TRBJ1-1	TGTGCCAGCAGCCATGCCGGGACAGGGAACACTGAAGCTTTCTTT	CASSHAGTGNTEAFF
-	-	TRBV18	TRBJ1-4	TGTGCCAGCTCACCCCAGGGAACTAATGAAAAACTGTTTTTT	CASSPQGTNEKLFF
-	-	TRBV6-2/TRBV6-3	TRBJ1-1	TGTGCCAGCAGTTACACCCAGGGTTCGGGCGACACTGAAGCTTTCTTT	CASSYTQGSGDTEAFF
-	-	TRBV6-1	TRBJ1-3	TGTGCCAGCAGTGAAATAACAGACTCTGGAAACACCATATATTTT	CASSEITDSGNTIYF
-	-	TRBV28	TRBJ2-5	TGTGCCAGCAGTCGACAGTTTATGGCCCAGTACTTC	CASSRQFMAQYF
TRBD2	-	TRBV11-2	TRBJ2-3	TGTGCCAGCAGCCCAGCGGGGGGGTGGGCAGATACGCAGTATTTT	CASSPAGGWADTQYF
-	-	TRBV3-1/TRBV3-2	TRBJ2-7	TGTGCCAGCAGCCCACGGACAGTGCACGAGCAGTACTTC	CASSPRTVHEQYF
-	-	TRBV5-6	TRBJ2-5	TGTGCCAGCAGCTTGGCCGCGGGGGAGACCCAGTACTTC	CASSLAAGETQYF
-	-	TRBV29-1	TRBJ1-4	TGCAGCGTTACTGAACAGGGCGGGGGTGAAAAACTGTTTTTT	CSVTEQGGGEKLFF
TRBD1	-	TRBV28	TRBJ1-3	TGTGCCAGCAGTTTCGACAGGGTCCACACCATATATTTT	CASSFDRVHTIYF
TRBD1	-	TRBV6-5	TRBJ2-7	TGTGCCAGCAGGGCGGGACAGGGGTACGAGCAGTACTTC	CASRAGQGYEQYF
TRBD2	once	TRBV6-2/TRBV6-3	TRBJ2-2	TGTGCCAGCAGTTACTCCCAGCGGGGGGTCCGCGGGGTCACCGGGGAGCTGTTTTTT	CASSYSQRGVRGVTGELFF
TRBD2	-	TRBV6-2/TRBV6-3	TRBJ2-3	TGTGCCAGCAGTTACTCTCCCAGCGGGAGGGCCGGGACGCAGTATTTT	CASSYSPSGRAGTQYF
TRBD2	-	TRBV2	TRBJ2-1	TGTGCCAGCAGTGAAGAGTCGGCTAGCGGGGGGTGGGAGCAGTTCTTC	CASSEESASGGWEQFF
TRBD1	-	TRBV5-1	TRBJ2-5	TGCGCCAGCAACGACAGGGGGCACGGAGAGACCCAGTACTTC	CASNDRGHGETQYF
-	-	TRBV2	TRBJ1-1	TGTGCCAGCAGTTTGGACAGGAACACTGAAGCTTTCTTT	CASSLDRNTEAFF
-	-	TRBV16	TRBJ1-2	TGTGCCAGCAGCCCAAACTATGGCTACACCTTC	CASSPNYGYTF
-	-	TRBV29-1	TRBJ1-5	TGCAGCGCTTCGGAGCGGGGGTTCAATCAGCCCCAGCATTTT	CSASERGFNQPQHF
-	-	TRBV6-6	TRBJ1-5	TGTGCCAGCAGAAGGGACAAAACTCAGGGTCAGCCCCAGCATTTT	CASRRDKTQGQPQHF
-	-	TRBV3-1/TRBV3-2	TRBJ2-4	TGTGCCAGCAGCCCGGACTTGAGATCTCTAACCAAAAACATTCAGTATTTC	CASSPDLRSLTKNIQYF
-	-	TRBV27	TRBJ2-3	TGTGCCAGCAGGCCTCAGGGAAGCACAGATACGCAGTATTTT	CASRPQGSTDTQYF
-	few	TRBV28	TRBJ1-5	TGTGCCAGCAGTGTTTCAAATAATCAGCCCCAGCATTTT	CASSVSNNQPQHF
-	-	TRBV27	TRBJ2-7	TGTGCCAGCACCCGGCCCGGGACAGAGCAGTACTTC	CASTRPGTEQYF
TRBD1	-	TRBV6-1	TRBJ2-2	TGTGCCAGCAGTGTACGGCAGGGGGCGCGAACCGGGGAGCTGTTTTTT	CASSVRQGARTGELFF
TRBD1	few	TRBV5-1	TRBJ2-7	TGCGCCAGCGGACAGGGGAGCCACGAGCAGTACTTC	CASGQGSHEQYF
-	once	TRBV28	TRBJ1-1	TGTGCCAGCAGTTTCGACAGGCGCACTGAAGCTTTCTTT	CASSFDRRTEAFF
-	-	TRBV28	TRBJ2-1	TGTGCCAGCAGGGGGGGAGAGAGCTCCTACAATGAGCAGTTCTTC	CASRGGESSYNEQFF
TRBD1	-	TRBV28	TRBJ2-2	TGTGCCAGCAGTACCTACAGGGGTCCCGACACCGGGGAGCTGTTTTTT	CASSTYRGPDTGELFF
-	-	TRBV19	TRBJ1-1	TGTGCCAGTAGAACCGAACCCACAGATTACACTGAAGCTTTCTTT	CASRTEPTDYTEAFF
-	-	TRBV11-2	TRBJ2-1	TGTGCCAGCAGCTTAGTGCGGGGCCTCTCCTACAATGAGCAGTTCTTC	CASSLVRGLSYNEQFF
TRBD2	-	TRBV28	TRBJ2-3	TGTGCCAGCAGCCTGGGACTAGCGGGGGTGGATACGCAGTATTTT	CASSLGLAGVDTQYF
-	-	TRBV5-1	TRBJ2-5	TGCGCCAGCAGCTTGGTGGCCCTTAAAGAGACCCAGTACTTC	CASSLVALKETQYF
TRBD1	-	TRBV5-4	TRBJ2-7	TGTGCCAGCAGCCAGGACAGGTACGAGCAGTACTTC	CASSQDRYEQYF
-	-	TRBV27	TRBJ1-6	TGTGCCAGCACACGTACAGGGCCCTATGACGGTTCACCCCTCCACTTT	CASTRTGPYDGSPLHF